Listed below are T cell receptor beta chains from one sample, sequenced in a study of technical replicates of blood from a few donors. Repertoires were generated with immunoSEQ multiplex PCR, while TCRdb's copy carries only in-frame clones and drops some. The sample records some 14,000 clones, approximately 83% being singletons. Sequencing used PBMCs. The receptor source for this set is a human donor in good health. Each CDR3 is given with its conserved first and last residue. The D gene is left open where the match is weak. Only some rows state a clone size, as once, few, many or a class for expanded clones.

J	V	D	size	CDR3	DNA
TRBJ1-1	TRBV27	TRBD1	.	CASSLGDRQGLSEAFF	TGTGCCAGCAGTTTAGGGGACCGACAGGGGCTGAGTGAAGCTTTCTTT
TRBJ2-7	TRBV6-5	.	.	CASSLQQRTVGEQYF	TGTGCCAGCAGTTTGCAACAACGGACAGTCGGCGAGCAGTACTTC
TRBJ2-1	TRBV10-2	TRBD2	.	CASSETGTSGSGEQFF	TGCGCCAGCAGCGAAACCGGGACTAGCGGGAGCGGTGAGCAGTTCTTC
TRBJ2-5	TRBV28	.	.	CASSGANGETQYF	TGTGCCAGCAGTGGGGCTAACGGGGAGACCCAGTACTTC
TRBJ2-7	TRBV6-1	TRBD2	.	CASSEQGGSSYEQYF	TGTGCCAGCAGTGAACAGGGCGGGAGCTCCTACGAGCAGTACTTC
TRBJ1-5	TRBV2	TRBD1	.	CASSVDRDQPQHF	TGTGCCAGCAGCGTAGACAGGGATCAGCCCCAGCATTTT
TRBJ1-2	TRBV19	.	few	CASKQDTRFGGYTF	TGTGCCAGTAAACAGGACACCCGTTTCGGTGGCTACACCTTC
TRBJ2-7	TRBV4-2	TRBD2	once	CASSQTTSGRDSSYEQYF	TGTGCCAGCAGCCAAACAACTAGCGGGAGGGACAGCTCCTACGAGCAGTACTTC
TRBJ1-5	TRBV10-3	TRBD1	.	CATQGQVGQPQHF	TGTGCCACCCAAGGACAGGTAGGCCAGCCCCAGCATTTT
TRBJ1-2	TRBV10-2	.	.	CASSESTTNAGYTF	TGCGCCAGCAGTGAGTCTACGACTAACGCTGGCTACACCTTC
TRBJ1-2	TRBV28	TRBD1	.	CASSTVEAGGDYGYTF	TGTGCCAGCAGCACCGTTGAGGCAGGGGGAGACTATGGCTACACCTTC
TRBJ2-3	TRBV6-1	TRBD2	once	CASSVQASGTSTDTQYF	TGTGCCAGCAGTGTCCAGGCTAGCGGAACTAGCACAGATACGCAGTATTTT
TRBJ1-1	TRBV18	.	.	CASSPSGGLGNTEAFF	TGTGCCAGCTCACCTTCTGGGGGCTTAGGGAACACTGAAGCTTTCTTT